This T cell receptor beta chain was identified during a study of neurological immune-mediated disorders. General study findings and limits: TCR clonal expansion peaked in HTLV-1-associated myelopathy patients and was lowest in multiple sclerosis patients. Expanded clones shared no identical CDR3 amino acid sequences across subjects, which suggested private TCR-beta repertoires in all groups.

This clonotype was seen a few times. The antigen remains unidentified. CDR3 length: 14 amino acids. Germline lookup yields CDR1 MNHEY and CDR2 SMNVEV (reference sequence). Trimming shortened V by 5 bases and J by 10 bases, and 18 bases separated the two germline ends. Every sequencing run drew on 15-18 subjects and yielded over 190 million TCR-beta sequences. MiXCR, run by TCRdb on the 5' RACE reads, gives a single entry per CDR3 protein. The repertoire holds fewer than 20,000 distinct CDR3 sequences, with under 35% as singletons. The sequence came from a middle-aged man with HTLV-1-associated myelopathy (HAM/TSP). The gene calls are TRBV27 and TRBJ2-1; D may be TRBD1 or TRBD2 (5 bases each). Material: PBMCs. CDR3 sequence reads: CASSLWGRVREQFF. CDR3 DNA sequence: TGTGCCAGCAGTCTCTGGGGACGCGTCCGCGAGCAGTTCTTC.